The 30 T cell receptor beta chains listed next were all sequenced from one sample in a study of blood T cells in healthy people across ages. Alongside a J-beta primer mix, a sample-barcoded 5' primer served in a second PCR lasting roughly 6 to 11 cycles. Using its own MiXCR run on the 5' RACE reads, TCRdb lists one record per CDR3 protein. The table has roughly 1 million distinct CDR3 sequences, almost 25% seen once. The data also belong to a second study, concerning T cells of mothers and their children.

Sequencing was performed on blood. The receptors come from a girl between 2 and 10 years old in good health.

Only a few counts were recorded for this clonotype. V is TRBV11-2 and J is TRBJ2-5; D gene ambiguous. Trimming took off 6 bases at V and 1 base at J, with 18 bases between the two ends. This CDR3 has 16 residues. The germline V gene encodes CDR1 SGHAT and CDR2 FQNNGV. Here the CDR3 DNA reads TGTGCCAGCAGACCATGGAAACGGACCGGCCAAGAGACCCAGTACTTC. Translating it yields CASRPWKRTGQETQYF.

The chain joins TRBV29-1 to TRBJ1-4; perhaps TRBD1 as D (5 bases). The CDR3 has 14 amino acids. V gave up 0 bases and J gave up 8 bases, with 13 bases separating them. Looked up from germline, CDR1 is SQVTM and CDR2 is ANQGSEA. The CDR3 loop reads CSVEDMAGREKLFF. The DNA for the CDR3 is TGCAGCGTTGAAGATATGGCAGGGCGGGAAAAACTGTTTTTT.

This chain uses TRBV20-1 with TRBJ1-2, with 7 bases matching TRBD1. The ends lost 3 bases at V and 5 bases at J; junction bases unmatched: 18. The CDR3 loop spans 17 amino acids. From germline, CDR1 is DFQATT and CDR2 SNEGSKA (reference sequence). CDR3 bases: TGCAGTGCTAGTTTACAAAATTCCGGGACAGAACCGTATGGCTACACCTTC. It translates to CSASLQNSGTEPYGYTF.

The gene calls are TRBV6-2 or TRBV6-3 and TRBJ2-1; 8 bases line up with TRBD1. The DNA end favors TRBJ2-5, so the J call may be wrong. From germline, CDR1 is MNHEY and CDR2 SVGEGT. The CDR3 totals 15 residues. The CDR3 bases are TGTGCCAGCAGTCCGGGACAGGCGGGTTTTGAGACCCAGTACTTC. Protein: CASSPGQAGFETQYF.

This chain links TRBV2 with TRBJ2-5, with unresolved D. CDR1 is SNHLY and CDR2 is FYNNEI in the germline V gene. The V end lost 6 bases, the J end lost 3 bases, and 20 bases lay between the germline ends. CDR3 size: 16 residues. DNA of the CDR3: TGTGCCAGCAGATCCGCCCTCGTCCCCACGGAAGAGACCCAGTACTTC. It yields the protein CASRSALVPTEETQYF. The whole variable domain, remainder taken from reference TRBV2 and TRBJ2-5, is EPEVTQTPSHQVTQMGQEVILRCVPISNHLYFYWYRQILGQKVEFLVSFYNNEISEKSEIFDDQFSVERPDGSNFTLKIRSTKLEDSAMYFCASRSALVPTEETQYFGPGTRLLVL.

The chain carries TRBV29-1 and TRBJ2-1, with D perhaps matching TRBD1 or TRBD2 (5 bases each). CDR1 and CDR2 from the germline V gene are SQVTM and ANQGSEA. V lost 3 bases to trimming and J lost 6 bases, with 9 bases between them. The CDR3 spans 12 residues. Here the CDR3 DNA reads TGCAGCGTTGAGCCAGGGACCAATGAGCAGTTCTTC. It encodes CSVEPGTNEQFF.

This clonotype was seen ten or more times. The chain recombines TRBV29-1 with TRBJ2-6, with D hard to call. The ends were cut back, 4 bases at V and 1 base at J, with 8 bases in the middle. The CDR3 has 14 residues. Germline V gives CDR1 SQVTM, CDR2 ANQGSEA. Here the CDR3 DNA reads TGCAGCGTTGGGAGCCGGTCTGGGGCCAACGTCCTGACTTTC. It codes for CSVGSRSGANVLTF.

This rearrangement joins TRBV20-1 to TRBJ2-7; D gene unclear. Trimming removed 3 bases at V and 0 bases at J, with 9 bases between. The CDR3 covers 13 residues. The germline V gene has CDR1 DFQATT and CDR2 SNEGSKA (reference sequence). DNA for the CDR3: TGCAGTGCTAGCCGGTCAAACTCCTACGAGCAGTACTTC. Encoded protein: CSASRSNSYEQYF.

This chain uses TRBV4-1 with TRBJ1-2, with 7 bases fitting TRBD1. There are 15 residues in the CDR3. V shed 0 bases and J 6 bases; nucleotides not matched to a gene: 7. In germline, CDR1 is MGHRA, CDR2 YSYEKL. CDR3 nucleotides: TGCGCCAGCAGCCAAGAACTATACAGGGGTAATGGCTACACCTTC. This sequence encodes CASSQELYRGNGYTF.

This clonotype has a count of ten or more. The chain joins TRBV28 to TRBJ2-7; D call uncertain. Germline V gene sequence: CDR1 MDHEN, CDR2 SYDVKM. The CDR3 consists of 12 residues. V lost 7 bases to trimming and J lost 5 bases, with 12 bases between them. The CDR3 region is CASNTRLHEQYF. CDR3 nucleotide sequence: TGTGCCAGCAATACTCGACTCCACGAGCAGTACTTC.

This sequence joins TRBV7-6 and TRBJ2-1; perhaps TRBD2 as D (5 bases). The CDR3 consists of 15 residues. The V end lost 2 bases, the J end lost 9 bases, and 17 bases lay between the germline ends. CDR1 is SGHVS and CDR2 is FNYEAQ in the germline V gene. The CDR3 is CASSLRIEGRSEQFF. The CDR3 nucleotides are TGTGCCAGCAGCTTAAGAATCGAGGGCCGATCTGAGCAGTTCTTC.

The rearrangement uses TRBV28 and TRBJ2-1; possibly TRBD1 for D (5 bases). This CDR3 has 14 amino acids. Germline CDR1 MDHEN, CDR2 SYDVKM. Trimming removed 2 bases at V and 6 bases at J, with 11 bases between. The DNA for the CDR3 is TGTGCCAGCAGTTTAGTCAAGACAGTCAATGAGCAGTTCTTC. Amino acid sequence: CASSLVKTVNEQFF. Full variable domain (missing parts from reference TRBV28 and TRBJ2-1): DVKVTQSSRYLVKRTGEKVFLECVQDMDHENMFWYRQDPGLGLRLIYFSYDVKMKEKGDIPEGYSVSREKKERFSLILESASTNQTSMYLCASSLVKTVNEQFFGPGTRLTVL.

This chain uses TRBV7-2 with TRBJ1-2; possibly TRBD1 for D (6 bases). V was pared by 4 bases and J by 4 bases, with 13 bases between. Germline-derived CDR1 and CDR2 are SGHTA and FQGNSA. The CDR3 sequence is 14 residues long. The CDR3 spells CASSSRTETYGYTF. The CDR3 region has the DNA TGTGCCAGCAGCTCAAGGACAGAAACCTATGGCTACACCTTC.

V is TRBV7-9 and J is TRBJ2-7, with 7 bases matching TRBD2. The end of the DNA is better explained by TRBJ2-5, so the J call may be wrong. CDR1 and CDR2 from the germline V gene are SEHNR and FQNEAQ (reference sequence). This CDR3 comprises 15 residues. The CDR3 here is CASSIGTKEWETQYF. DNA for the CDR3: TGTGCCAGCAGCATAGGGACTAAGGAGTGGGAGACCCAGTACTTC.

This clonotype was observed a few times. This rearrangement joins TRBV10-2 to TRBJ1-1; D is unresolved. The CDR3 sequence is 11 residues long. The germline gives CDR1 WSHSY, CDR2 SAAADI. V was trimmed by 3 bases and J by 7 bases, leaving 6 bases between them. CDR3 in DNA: TGCGCCAGCAGTGACAGGTATGAAGCTTTCTTT. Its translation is CASSDRYEAFF.

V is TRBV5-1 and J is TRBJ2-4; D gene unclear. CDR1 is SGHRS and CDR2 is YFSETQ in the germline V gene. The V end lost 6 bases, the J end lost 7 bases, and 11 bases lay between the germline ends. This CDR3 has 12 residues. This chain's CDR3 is CASKGPLNIQYF. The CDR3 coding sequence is TGCGCCAGCAAGGGCCCCCTTAACATTCAGTACTTC.

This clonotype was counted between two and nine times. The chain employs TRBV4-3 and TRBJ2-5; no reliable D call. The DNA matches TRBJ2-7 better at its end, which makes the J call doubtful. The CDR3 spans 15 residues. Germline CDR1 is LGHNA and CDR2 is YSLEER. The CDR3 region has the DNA TGCGCCAGCAGCCAAGACAGACCAGCCCCCTACGAGCAGTACTTC. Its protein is CASSQDRPAPYEQYF.

Here the CDR3 reads CASSSPAQGDIQYF. In DNA, the CDR3 is TGTGCCAGCAGCTCTCCCGCACAGGGGGACATTCAGTACTTC. This rearrangement joins TRBV7-6 to TRBJ2-4; 8 bases line up with TRBD1. The V and J ends lost 4 bases and 8 bases, in that order; junction bases with no gene match: 7. The CDR3 sequence is 14 residues long. Germline-derived CDR1 and CDR2 are SGHVS and FNYEAQ.

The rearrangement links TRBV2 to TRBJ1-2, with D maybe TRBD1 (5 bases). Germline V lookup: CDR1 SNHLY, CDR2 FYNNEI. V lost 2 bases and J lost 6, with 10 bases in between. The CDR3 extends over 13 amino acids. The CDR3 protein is CASSERTRDGYTF. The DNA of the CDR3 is TGTGCCAGCAGTGAACGTACCAGGGATGGCTACACCTTC.

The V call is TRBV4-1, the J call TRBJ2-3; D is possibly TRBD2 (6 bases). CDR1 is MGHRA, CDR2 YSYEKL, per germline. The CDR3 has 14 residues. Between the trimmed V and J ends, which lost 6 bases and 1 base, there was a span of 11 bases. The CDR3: CASRPERGTDTQYF. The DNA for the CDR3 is TGCGCCAGCAGGCCAGAGCGGGGCACAGATACGCAGTATTTT.

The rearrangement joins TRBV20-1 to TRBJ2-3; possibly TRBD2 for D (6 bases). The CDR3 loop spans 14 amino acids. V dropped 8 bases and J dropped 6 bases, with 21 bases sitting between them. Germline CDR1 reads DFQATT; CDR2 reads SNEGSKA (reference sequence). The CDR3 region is CSTTGVDMSDTQYF. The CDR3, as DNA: TGCAGTACAACGGGGGTGGACATGTCGGATACGCAGTATTTT.

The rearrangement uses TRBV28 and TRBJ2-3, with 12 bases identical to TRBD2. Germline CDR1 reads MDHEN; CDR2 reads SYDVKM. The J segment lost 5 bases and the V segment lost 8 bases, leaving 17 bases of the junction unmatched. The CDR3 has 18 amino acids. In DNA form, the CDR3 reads TGTGCCAGCTCCGACGAGGGGAAACCGGGACTAGCGGGAGATACGCAGTATTTT. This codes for CASSDEGKPGLAGDTQYF.

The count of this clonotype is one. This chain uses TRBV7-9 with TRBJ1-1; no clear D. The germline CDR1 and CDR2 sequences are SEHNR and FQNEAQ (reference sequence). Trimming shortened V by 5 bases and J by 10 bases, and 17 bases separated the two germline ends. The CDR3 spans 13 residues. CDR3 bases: TGTGCCAGCAGCCCCCCGCAGGTTCGAGGAGCTTTCTTT. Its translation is CASSPPQVRGAFF.

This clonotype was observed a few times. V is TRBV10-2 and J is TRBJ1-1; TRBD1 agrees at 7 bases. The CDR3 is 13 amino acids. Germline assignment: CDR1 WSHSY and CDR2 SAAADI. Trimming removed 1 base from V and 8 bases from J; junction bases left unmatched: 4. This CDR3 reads CASSEWGQKEAFF. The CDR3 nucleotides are TGCGCCAGCAGTGAGTGGGGACAGAAAGAAGCTTTCTTT.

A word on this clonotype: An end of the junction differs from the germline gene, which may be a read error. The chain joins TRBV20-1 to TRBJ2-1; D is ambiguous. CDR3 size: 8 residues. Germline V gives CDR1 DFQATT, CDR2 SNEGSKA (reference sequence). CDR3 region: CSATGVVF. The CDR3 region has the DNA TGCAGTGCTACGGGTGTGGTCTTC.

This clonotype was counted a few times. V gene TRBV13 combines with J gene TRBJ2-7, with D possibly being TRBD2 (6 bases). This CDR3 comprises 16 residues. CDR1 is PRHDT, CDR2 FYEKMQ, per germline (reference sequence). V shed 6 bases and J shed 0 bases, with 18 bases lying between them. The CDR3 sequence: CASSGGGKDFSYEQYF. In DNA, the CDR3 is TGTGCCAGCAGTGGTGGGGGGAAGGACTTCTCCTACGAGCAGTACTTC. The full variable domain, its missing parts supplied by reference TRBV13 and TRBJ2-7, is AAGVIQSPRHLIKEKRETATLKCYPIPRHDTVYWYQQGPGQDPQFLISFYEKMQSDKGSIPDRFSAQQFSDYHSELNMSSLELGDSALYFCASSGGGKDFSYEQYFGPGTRLTVT.

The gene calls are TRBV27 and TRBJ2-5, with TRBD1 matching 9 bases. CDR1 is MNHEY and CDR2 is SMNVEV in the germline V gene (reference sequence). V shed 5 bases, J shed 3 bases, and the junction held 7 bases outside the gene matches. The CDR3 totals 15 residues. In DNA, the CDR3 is TGTGCCAGCAGTCACCACCGGGACAGGGAAGAGACCCAGTACTTC. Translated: CASSHHRDREETQYF.

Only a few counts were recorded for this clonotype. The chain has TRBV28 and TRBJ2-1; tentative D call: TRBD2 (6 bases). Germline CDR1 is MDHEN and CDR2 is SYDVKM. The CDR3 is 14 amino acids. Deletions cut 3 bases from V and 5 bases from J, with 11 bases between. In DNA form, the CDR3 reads TGTGCCAGCAGTTTCATGGGACTGAACAATGAGCAGTTCTTC. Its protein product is CASSFMGLNNEQFF.

DNA of the CDR3: TGTGCCAGCAGCTTAGCGTATGGCATCGACACCGGGGAGCTGTTTTTT. Residues: CASSLAYGIDTGELFF. The gene calls are TRBV7-8 and TRBJ2-2; D remains unclear. The germline V gene encodes CDR1 SGHVS and CDR2 FQNEAQ. Between the trimmed V and J ends, which lost 0 bases and 3 bases, there was a span of 11 bases. This CDR3 region has 16 residues.

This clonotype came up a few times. Here the CDR3 DNA reads TGTGCCAGCCTAAGGGATGGCCTTAGCCTCACTGAAGCTTTCTTT. Encoded protein: CASLRDGLSLTEAFF. J is TRBJ1-1 and V is TRBV6-6; D not resolved. Germline V gene data show CDR1 as MNHNY and CDR2 as SVGAGI (reference sequence). The V and J ends lost 8 bases and 4 bases respectively, with 20 bases between them. This CDR3 has 15 residues.